Below, 19 T cell receptor beta chains from the same sample are listed, as sequenced in a study of tumor-infiltrating lymphocytes in primary liver carcinoma (dated by TCRdb to the late 2010s). TCRdb lists the instrument as Illumina HiSeq 2500. Using a constant-region primer and ProtoScript II reverse transcriptase, TCRbeta-specific cDNA was reverse-transcribed from roughly 500 ng total RNA. The TCRbeta libraries were prepared through three rounds of nested multiplex PCR following a slightly modified ARM-PCR procedure. Each of the first two PCR rounds ran for around 10 cycles using multiplex TRBV1-TRBV30 forward primers together with a Cbeta reverse primer. TCRdb reprocessed the public reads (quality trimming at Q25 with fastp, clone calling with MiXCR) and kept in-frame beta chains. Duplicate CDR3 protein sequences are folded into a single record with the most common DNA and genes. The sample records fewer than 350,000 distinct CDR3 sequences, less than 75% of which are singletons. The leading ten clones occupy 6.5% of the sample.

Blood RNA was extracted from unsorted whole blood with TRIzol reagent; germline DNA came from the DNeasy Blood & Tissue kit. Sequenced input: peripheral blood. The source of these receptors is a man between 40 and 49 years old with primary liver carcinoma and hepatitis B virus infection.

This rearrangement joins TRBV12-3 or TRBV12-4 to TRBJ1-2; D gene uncertain. The CDR3 runs to 13 residues. The V end lost 7 bases, the J end lost 2 bases, and 11 bases lay between the germline ends. The CDR3 bases are TGTGCCAGCACGGGAAGTGGGAACTATGGCTACACCTTC. It specifies CASTGSGNYGYTF.

The sample holds a few counts of this clonotype. The chain couples TRBV7-2 to TRBJ2-1, with D perhaps matching TRBD2 (5 bases). This CDR3 is built from 15 residues. The V gene lost 7 bases and the J gene lost 2 bases, with 15 bases spanning the gap. Germline assignment: CDR1 SGHTA and CDR2 FQGNSA. CDR3 region: CASTQSEGAYNEQFF. In nucleotides, the CDR3 is TGTGCCAGCACCCAGAGCGAGGGCGCCTACAATGAGCAGTTCTTC. The complete variable domain, with remaining parts taken from reference TRBV7-2 and TRBJ2-1, reads GAGVSQSPSNKVTEKGKDVELRCDPISGHTALYWYRQSLGQGLEFLIYFQGNSAPDKSGLPSDRFSAERTGGSVSTLTIQRTQQEDSAVYLCASTQSEGAYNEQFFGPGTRLTVL.

Remarks on this clonotype: Given the absence of the conserved phenylalanine or tryptophan at the CDR3 end, a read error is likely. The rearrangement uses TRBV11-2 and TRBJ2-1; D gene unclear. The V gene's germline CDR1 is SGHAT and CDR2 FQNNGV. The CDR3 has 14 amino acids. The CDR3 sequence is CTSSSQTGYAEQFL. CDR3 DNA sequence: TGTACCAGCAGCTCCCAGACTGGGTACGCTGAGCAGTTCCTC.

In the case of this clonotype: A much more abundant neighbour one base away suggests this may be a read error. V is TRBV4-3 and J is TRBJ2-1, with 9 bases fitting TRBD1. J lost 10 bases, V lost 5 bases, and 6 bases had no gene match. This CDR3 region has 13 residues. From germline, CDR1 is LGHNA and CDR2 YSLEER. CDR3 nucleotides: TGCGCCAGCAGCGCCAACAGGGGGCGCGAGCAGTTCTTC. Translating it yields CASSANRGREQFF.

In its sample, this clonotype was seen once. Compared with germline, one end of the junction differs, possibly owing to a read error. The chain employs TRBV11-2 and TRBJ2-6, with D tentatively TRBD2 (6 bases). The CDR3 consists of 16 residues. Per the germline V gene, CDR1 is SGHAT and CDR2 is FQNNGV. This chain's CDR3 is CASSLDLGTGANVLTF. The CDR3 DNA follows: TGTGCCAGCAGCTTAGACCTCGGGACTGGGGCCAATGTCCTGACTTTC.

The gene calls are TRBV11-2 and TRBJ2-2; 7 nucleotides agree with TRBD2. After removal of 6 bases from V and 6 bases from J, the junction contained 16 bases not matched to a gene. The CDR3 totals 17 residues. Germline V gene sequence: CDR1 SGHAT, CDR2 FQNNGV. This CDR3 reads CASRLRTGGSFPGELFF. CDR3 sequence (DNA): TGTGCCAGCAGACTTAGGACTGGCGGGAGCTTTCCCGGGGAGCTGTTTTTT.

This clonotype was recorded a few times. This may arise from a read error, as a much more abundant clone is one base away. The chain is built from TRBV29-1 and TRBJ1-1; TRBD1 matches 12 bases. CDR3 length equals 14 residues. From germline, CDR1 is SQVTM and CDR2 ANQGSEA. The ends lost 7 bases at V and 4 bases at J; junction bases unmatched: 7. CDR3 loop: CSAGTGGAVTEAFF. The CDR3, as DNA: TGCAGCGCTGGGACAGGGGGCGCAGTCACTGAAGCTTTCTTT.

As for this clonotype: The germline gene is not matched at one end of the junction; a read error may be the cause. The rearrangement links TRBV11-2 to TRBJ2-7; D is unclear. CDR3 length: 14 amino acids. The germline CDR1 and CDR2 sequences are SGHAT and FQNNGV. For the CDR3, the DNA is TGTGCCAACAGCCCAGAGGCTTATTCCTACGAGCAGTACTTC. It translates to CANSPEAYSYEQYF. Together with reference TRBV11-2 and TRBJ2-7, the CDR3 gives the full variable domain: EAGVAQSPRYKIIEKRQSVAFWCNPISGHATLYWYQQILGQGPKLLIQFQNNGVVDDSQLPKDRFSAERLKGVDSTLKIQPAKLEDSAVYLCANSPEAYSYEQYFGPGTRLTVT.

J is TRBJ1-2 and V is TRBV6-1, with D unresolved. In germline, CDR1 is MNHNS, CDR2 SASEGT. Trimming took 5 bases from V and 3 from J, leaving 19 bases between them. The CDR3 sequence is 16 residues long. CDR3 region: CASSPMGPRGDYGYTF. The DNA of the CDR3 is TGTGCCAGCAGTCCCATGGGTCCCCGAGGCGACTATGGCTACACCTTC.

As for this clonotype: The junction differs from germline at one of its ends, possibly a read error. The chain uses TRBV5-1 and TRBJ2-1; D is undetermined. Germline V gene data show CDR1 as SGHRS and CDR2 as YFSETQ. The CDR3 runs 13 residues. Written as DNA, the CDR3 is TGCGCCAGCAGCTTGGTCAGCTACAATAAGCAGTTCTTC. Protein sequence: CASSLVSYNKQFF.

Points on this clonotype: Here the CDR3 omits its conserved ending phenylalanine or tryptophan, so a read error is the likely source. The CDR3 region is CVCSVAQGGGTGELFY. DNA for the CDR3: TGTGTCTGCAGCGTGGCCCAGGGGGGAGGCACCGGGGAGCTGTTTTAT. This rearrangement joins TRBV5-4 to TRBJ2-2, with TRBD1 as a possible D gene (7 bases). CDR1 and CDR2 from the germline V gene are SGHNT and YYREEE (reference sequence). There are 16 residues in the CDR3.

On this clonotype: A much more abundant neighbour one base away suggests this may be a read error. Lacking the conserved final phenylalanine or tryptophan, this CDR3 likely reflects a read error. J is TRBJ1-2 and V is TRBV29-1; TRBD1 might be the D (6 bases). Trimming took 4 bases from V and 5 from J, leaving 14 bases between them. CDR1 is SQVTM and CDR2 is ANQGSEA in the germline V gene. The CDR3 totals 13 residues. Written as DNA, the CDR3 is TGCAGCGTTGGTGGGGGCAGCCTATATGGCTACACCATC. This gives the protein CSVGGGSLYGYTI.

Concerning this clonotype itself: A read error may explain this, as a much larger clone is one base away. The chain links TRBV12-3 or TRBV12-4 to TRBJ2-7; D call uncertain. V dropped 0 bases and J dropped 6 bases, with 9 bases sitting between them. The CDR3 totals 13 residues. In DNA, the CDR3 is TGTGCCAGCAGTTTAGCGCCCACAATCGAGCAGTACTTC. This codes for CASSLAPTIEQYF.

In this sample, this clonotype turned up a few times. The V gene is TRBV14, the J gene TRBJ1-4, with a possible D match to TRBD1 (6 bases). Trimming shortened V by 1 base and J by 7 bases, and 13 bases separated the two germline ends. There are 15 residues in the CDR3. Germline V gives CDR1 SGHDN, CDR2 FVKESK. The CDR3 coding sequence is TGTGCCAGCAGCCAAGTGCAGGGGTTATTTGAAAAACTGTTTTTT. Translating gives CASSQVQGLFEKLFF.

Concerning this clonotype itself: Given a much more abundant clone one base away, this may be a read error. The genes are TRBV12-3 or TRBV12-4 and TRBJ2-3; D remains ambiguous. The CDR3 totals 13 residues. V gave up 8 bases and J gave up 4 bases, with 13 bases separating them. The CDR3, as DNA: TGTGCCAGCGGTCCCCCACGCGCAGATACGCAGTATTTT. It encodes CASGPPRADTQYF.

At least ten counts were recorded for this clonotype. The chain employs TRBV11-3 and TRBJ2-2; D is uncertain. CDR1 is SGHNT and CDR2 is YENEEA in the germline V gene. Trimming took off 1 base at V and 3 bases at J, with 6 bases between the two ends. This CDR3 is built from 14 residues. This chain's CDR3 is CASSLAADTGELFF. In DNA, the CDR3 is TGTGCCAGCAGCTTAGCCGCAGACACCGGGGAGCTGTTTTTT.

About this clonotype itself: This may be a read error: a much more frequent sequence differs by one nucleotide. This chain uses TRBV10-1 with TRBJ2-1, with D uncertain. The CDR3 runs to 13 residues. Germline assignment: CDR1 WNHNN and CDR2 SYGVQD (reference sequence). The CDR3 loop reads CASSWKPWNEEFF. The CDR3 region has the DNA TGCGCCAGCAGTTGGAAGCCGTGGAATGAGGAGTTCTTC.

V usage is TRBV28 and J usage is TRBJ2-5, with TRBD1 as a possible D gene (5 bases). Trimming took 6 bases from V and 2 from J, leaving 10 bases between them. Germline CDR1 and CDR2: MDHEN and SYDVKM. The CDR3 has 13 amino acids. This CDR3 reads CASRDTLQETQYF. DNA for the CDR3: TGTGCCAGCAGGGACACCCTTCAAGAGACCCAGTACTTC.

The V and J genes are TRBV28 and TRBJ2-5, with TRBD2 as a possible D gene (7 bases). This CDR3 has 18 amino acids. The germline V gene encodes CDR1 MDHEN and CDR2 SYDVKM. V gave up 4 bases and J gave up 4 bases, with 25 bases separating them. CDR3 sequence (DNA): TGTGCCAGCAGTTCACAGAATTCGACTTGGGGAGGGGGAGAGACCCAGTACTTC. Translated, it gives CASSSQNSTWGGGETQYF.